A selection of T cell receptor beta chains follows, all from one sample in a study of T cells after yellow fever vaccination. TCRdb used MiXCR to reprocess the 5' RACE reads, holding one entry per CDR3 protein. The sample carries about 320,000 distinct CDR3 sequences, around 10% recorded once. The sample consisted of CD4+ T cells sorted from PBMCs, taken 45 days after the yellow fever booster vaccination. Receptor source: a man aged 18-30 years who received the YFV17D yellow fever vaccine. Each CDR3 is given with its conserved first and last residue. Fields, in order: V gene, J gene, clone size, D gene, CDR3 DNA, CDR3 protein. A D gene is named only where the DNA matches it firmly. Clone size is not always given. Where it is, it says once, few, many or a class for expanded clones.

v_call: TRBV20-1
j_call: TRBJ1-2
clone_size: -
d_call: -
cdr3_nt: TGCAGTGCTACTCCATCGGGGGTTCCTGGCTACACCTTC
cdr3_aa: CSATPSGVPGYTF

v_call: TRBV20-1
j_call: TRBJ1-1
clone_size: -
d_call: -
cdr3_nt: TGCAGTGCTAGAGACGTACGGGCGAACACTGAAGCTTTCTTT
cdr3_aa: CSARDVRANTEAFF

v_call: TRBV6-5
j_call: TRBJ2-2
clone_size: many
d_call: TRBD2
cdr3_nt: TGTGCCAGCAGGGGAACTAGCGGGGGTTTGGGCGGGGAGCTGTTTTTT
cdr3_aa: CASRGTSGGLGGELFF

v_call: TRBV29-1
j_call: TRBJ2-4
clone_size: -
d_call: TRBD1
cdr3_nt: TGCAGCGGCGGACAGGGAAACATTCAGTACTTC
cdr3_aa: CSGGQGNIQYF

v_call: TRBV29-1
j_call: TRBJ2-1
clone_size: many
d_call: TRBD1
cdr3_nt: TGCAGCGTTTCTCTCGGGACAGCACACAATGAGCAGTTCTTC
cdr3_aa: CSVSLGTAHNEQFF

v_call: TRBV4-3
j_call: TRBJ1-2
clone_size: -
d_call: -
cdr3_nt: TGCGCCAGCAGCCAAGATCCCCGGGGGCCGAACTATGGCTACACCTTC
cdr3_aa: CASSQDPRGPNYGYTF

v_call: TRBV6-2/TRBV6-3
j_call: TRBJ2-1
clone_size: many
d_call: -
cdr3_nt: TGTGCCAGCGGTCGCTCCTACAATGAGCAGTTCTTC
cdr3_aa: CASGRSYNEQFF

v_call: TRBV7-9
j_call: TRBJ1-6
clone_size: -
d_call: -
cdr3_nt: TGTGCCAGCAGCTTGGAACAGATTAATTCACCCCTCCACTTT
cdr3_aa: CASSLEQINSPLHF

v_call: TRBV6-2/TRBV6-3
j_call: TRBJ1-4
clone_size: -
d_call: -
cdr3_nt: TGTGCCAGCAGTTACCGAAAGGGACGGACAACTAATGAAAAACTGTTTTTT
cdr3_aa: CASSYRKGRTTNEKLFF

v_call: TRBV4-3
j_call: TRBJ2-2
clone_size: few
d_call: TRBD2
cdr3_nt: TGCGCCAGCAGCCAAGGGGGAGCGGGGGGGAACACCGGGGAGCTGTTTTTT
cdr3_aa: CASSQGGAGGNTGELFF

v_call: TRBV18
j_call: TRBJ2-5
clone_size: -
d_call: -
cdr3_nt: TGTGCCAGCTCACGGATGGGGACACTCCAAGAGACCCAGTACTTC
cdr3_aa: CASSRMGTLQETQYF

v_call: TRBV5-1
j_call: TRBJ2-1
clone_size: many
d_call: TRBD1
cdr3_nt: TGCGCCAGCAGCTTGCTTACAGGGGCGGGTGAGCAGTTCTTC
cdr3_aa: CASSLLTGAGEQFF

v_call: TRBV11-3
j_call: TRBJ2-1
clone_size: few
d_call: TRBD2
cdr3_nt: TGTGCCAGCAGCGCGAGATGGGGTTCACTAGCGGGGGAGCAGTTCTTC
cdr3_aa: CASSARWGSLAGEQFF

v_call: TRBV7-9
j_call: TRBJ2-4
clone_size: -
d_call: -
cdr3_nt: TGTGCCAGCAGCCGCTCCCCAGGGCAGGTAGCCAAAAACATTCAGTACTTC
cdr3_aa: CASSRSPGQVAKNIQYF

v_call: TRBV7-2
j_call: TRBJ2-3
clone_size: few
d_call: TRBD2
cdr3_nt: TGTGCCAGCAGCGCCCAGGGGACTAGCGGGGGCACAGATACGCAGTATTTT
cdr3_aa: CASSAQGTSGGTDTQYF

v_call: TRBV4-3
j_call: TRBJ2-1
clone_size: many
d_call: -
cdr3_nt: TGCGCCAGCAGCCAAGTTGCCAATGAGCAGTTCTTC
cdr3_aa: CASSQVANEQFF

v_call: TRBV5-1
j_call: TRBJ2-4
clone_size: few
d_call: TRBD1
cdr3_nt: TGCGCCAGCAGCTTGGAGGGGACAGGGTTACGGTTTCAGTACTTC
cdr3_aa: CASSLEGTGLRFQYF

v_call: TRBV2
j_call: TRBJ1-5
clone_size: -
d_call: -
cdr3_nt: TGTGCCAGCAGTGTTCCCCCACGGCCCCAGCATTTT
cdr3_aa: CASSVPPRPQHF

v_call: TRBV4-3
j_call: TRBJ2-3
clone_size: -
d_call: TRBD2
cdr3_nt: TGCGCCAGCAGCCAAGCGGGGGGTACGGCAGATACGCAGTATTTT
cdr3_aa: CASSQAGGTADTQYF

v_call: TRBV28
j_call: TRBJ2-5
clone_size: few
d_call: TRBD2
cdr3_nt: TGTGCCAGCAGTTTCGTACCGGGGGGGCGAGAGACCCAGTACTTC
cdr3_aa: CASSFVPGGRETQYF

v_call: TRBV12-3/TRBV12-4
j_call: TRBJ1-2
clone_size: few
d_call: -
cdr3_nt: TGTGCCAGCAGTTTAGGATTAGGGGGAGGCTATGGCTACACCTTC
cdr3_aa: CASSLGLGGGYGYTF

v_call: TRBV9
j_call: TRBJ2-6
clone_size: few
d_call: -
cdr3_nt: TGTGCCAGCAGCGTAGGGGGTTCCGGGGCCAACGTCCTGACTTTC
cdr3_aa: CASSVGGSGANVLTF

v_call: TRBV11-2
j_call: TRBJ1-6
clone_size: few
d_call: -
cdr3_nt: TGTGCCAGCAGCTTAGAATCTCCGGACTACAATAATTCACCCCTCCACTTT
cdr3_aa: CASSLESPDYNNSPLHF